The 24 T cell receptor beta chains below all came from one sample that was sequenced in a study of cytomegalovirus exposure and HLA in healthy donors (dated by TCRdb to about 2017). Libraries were built with the immunoSEQ multiplex PCR assay. For the multiplex PCR, a mixture combining 60 forward primers for TCR Vbeta segments and 13 reverse primers for TCR Jbeta segments was used. TCRdb took over this immuneACCESS table, retaining in-frame rearrangements with V and J assigned. Such tables are incomplete; in checked studies, under half of the missing clones stem from an unresolved V gene, and the remainder is unexplained. This sample comprises 84,000 or so clones, roughly 58% of them detected only once. The top ten constitute over 5% of the sample. The material sequenced was PBMCs. Receptors were obtained from a woman aged 30 to 39 in good health and CMV-seropositive.

As concerns this clone: One end of the junction is discordant with germline, which a read error may explain. The rearrangement joins TRBV7-7 to TRBJ2-3; 13 bases agree with TRBD2. Germline V gene sequence: CDR1 SSHAT, CDR2 FNYEAQ (reference sequence). The CDR3 is 15 residues long. This CDR3 reads CASSQLAGGPDTQYF. CDR3 nucleotides: TGTGCTAGCAGCCAACTAGCGGGGGGGCCAGATACGCAGTATTTT.

The genes are TRBV10-2 and TRBJ2-2; possible D gene TRBD2, 5 bases. The germline V gene encodes CDR1 WSHSY and CDR2 SAAADI. Between the trimmed V and J ends, which lost 7 bases and 0 bases, there was a span of 18 bases. The CDR3 extends over 17 amino acids. The CDR3 region has the DNA TGCGCCAGCACTGAATCAATAGGACTGGCGAACACCGGGGAGCTGTTTTTT. Translation: CASTESIGLANTGELFF.

The chain combines TRBV28 with TRBJ2-1; D is perhaps TRBD1 (5 bases). Germline V gene sequence: CDR1 MDHEN, CDR2 SYDVKM. Trimming cost V 4 bases and J 0 bases, with 13 bases left between them. The CDR3 runs 16 residues. The CDR3 bases are TGTGCCAGCAGTTCCAGGGTACCTACCTCCTACAATGAGCAGTTCTTC. Translation: CASSSRVPTSYNEQFF.

The genes are TRBV6-1 and TRBJ1-2, with D maybe TRBD1 (5 bases). V was pared by 5 bases and J by 3 bases, with 16 bases between. This CDR3 is 15 amino acids long. Germline V CDR1 and CDR2: MNHNS, SASEGT. CDR3 in amino acids: CASSLTGVGDYGYTF. CDR3 sequence (DNA): TGTGCCAGCAGTCTGACTGGGGTAGGGGACTATGGCTACACCTTC.

The chain links TRBV9 to TRBJ1-4; 8 nucleotides match TRBD1. CDR3 length: 14 residues. The V gene end was trimmed by 2 bases and the J gene end by 5 bases; junction bases not matched to a gene: 2. Germline CDR1 reads SGDLS; CDR2 reads YYNGEE. CDR3 in amino acids: CASSVDRGNEKLFF. The CDR3, as DNA: TGTGCCAGCAGCGTTGACAGGGGAAATGAAAAACTGTTTTTT.

This clone was observed a few times. This rearrangement joins TRBV4-1 to TRBJ2-7, with 8 bases lining up with TRBD2. V trimming: 0 bases; J trimming: 0 bases; junction bases outside the gene matches: 4. There are 16 residues in the CDR3. Per the germline V gene, CDR1 is MGHRA and CDR2 is YSYEKL. CDR3 loop: CASSQESGGVSYEQYF. The CDR3 DNA reads as TGCGCCAGCAGCCAAGAAAGCGGGGGTGTCTCCTACGAGCAGTACTTC.

This clone was counted once. The chain has TRBV14 and TRBJ1-6; no clear D. V lost 3 bases to trimming and J lost 8 bases, with 11 bases between them. This CDR3 has 14 residues. The V gene's germline CDR1 is SGHDN and CDR2 FVKESK. The CDR3 sequence is CASSQMAGDSPLHF. CDR3 bases: TGTGCCAGCAGCCAGATGGCGGGAGATTCACCCCTCCACTTT.

This clone was found a few times. V usage is TRBV25-1 and J usage is TRBJ1-2; 7 bases agree with TRBD1. CDR1 MGHDK and CDR2 SYGVNS come from the germline V gene. This CDR3 contains 14 residues. Unmatched junction bases numbered 10, after V lost 4 bases and J lost 8 bases. The CDR3 DNA is TGTGCCAGCAGTGCCCCGGGACAGTATCGGGGCTACACCTTC. Protein sequence: CASSAPGQYRGYTF.

The chain carries TRBV9 and TRBJ2-1, with 10 bases matching TRBD2. The trim removed 3 bases at V and 4 bases at J, leaving 10 bases unmatched. The CDR3 is 17 residues long. Germline loops: CDR1 SGDLS, CDR2 YYNGEE. CDR3 loop: CASSAGVASGGYNEQFF. As DNA, the CDR3 is TGTGCCAGCAGCGCTGGCGTTGCTAGCGGGGGTTACAATGAGCAGTTCTTC.

The chain recombines TRBV28 with TRBJ2-5; TRBD1 agrees at 8 bases. The CDR3 sequence is 16 residues long. In germline, CDR1 is MDHEN, CDR2 SYDVKM. After removal of 5 bases from V and 2 bases from J, the junction contained 10 bases not matched to a gene. The CDR3 protein is CASSPRQGTNQETQYF. CDR3 nucleotides: TGTGCCAGCAGTCCTAGACAGGGGACAAATCAAGAGACCCAGTACTTC.

This chain joins TRBV6-6 and TRBJ2-7; the match to TRBD2 covers 8 bases. The CDR3 sequence is 13 residues long. V trimming: 5 bases; J trimming: 4 bases; junction bases outside the gene matches: 4. In germline, CDR1 is MNHNY, CDR2 SVGAGI (reference sequence). CDR3 loop: CASSHREGYEQYF. The CDR3 DNA reads TGTGCCAGCAGTCACCGGGAGGGGTACGAGCAGTACTTC.

The rearrangement uses TRBV9 and TRBJ2-1; D unclear. CDR3 length: 15 amino acids. The V gene's germline CDR1 is SGDLS and CDR2 YYNGEE. The V end lost 0 bases, the J end lost 4 bases, and 11 bases lay between the germline ends. CDR3 region: CASSVVQVGYNEQFF. The CDR3 bases are TGTGCCAGCAGCGTAGTGCAGGTCGGATACAATGAGCAGTTCTTC.

This clone is a singleton in its sample. This sequence joins TRBV5-1 and TRBJ2-3; D ambiguous. The CDR3 is 13 amino acids. Germline V gene sequence: CDR1 SGHRS, CDR2 YFSETQ. Trimming shortened V by 6 bases and J by 0 bases, and 8 bases separated the two germline ends. This chain's CDR3 is CASKRVSTDTQYF. The CDR3 nucleotides are TGCGCCAGCAAACGGGTGAGCACAGATACGCAGTATTTT.

As to this clone: At one end, the junction sequence differs from germline, possibly due to a read error. The chain carries TRBV20-1 and TRBJ1-4; a weak D match, TRBD1 (6 bases). This CDR3 comprises 10 residues. Germline V CDR1 and CDR2: DFQATT, SNEGSKA (reference sequence). This CDR3 is CSAHRVREVF. As DNA, the CDR3 is TGCAGTGCCCACAGGGTCCGGGAGGTTTTT.

This sequence joins TRBV28 and TRBJ2-1; 8 bases line up with TRBD2. Germline CDR1 and CDR2: MDHEN and SYDVKM. This CDR3 has 15 residues. V lost 1 base, J lost 6 bases, and 5 bases stayed unmatched. The CDR3 spells CASSLFPGGPNEQFF. DNA of the CDR3: TGTGCCAGCAGTTTATTTCCGGGGGGGCCCAATGAGCAGTTCTTC.

A word on this clone: The junction departs from germline at one end; a sequencing error may be responsible. V and J are TRBV7-9 and TRBJ2-3; a possible D gene is TRBD1 (5 bases). This CDR3 has 12 amino acids. In germline, CDR1 is SEHNR, CDR2 FQNEAQ (reference sequence). The CDR3 reads CSSSPQGDTQYF. CDR3 sequence (DNA): TGTTCCAGCAGCCCTCAGGGTGATACGCAGTATTTT.

The gene calls are TRBV2 and TRBJ2-5, with 11 bases identical to TRBD2. CDR1 SNHLY and CDR2 FYNNEI come from the germline V gene. V trimming: 6 bases; J trimming: 5 bases; junction bases outside the gene matches: 2. The CDR3 length is 13 residues. The CDR3 DNA reads TGTGCCAGCAGATGGACTAGCGGGGAGACCCAGTACTTC. This sequence encodes CASRWTSGETQYF.

This chain uses TRBV11-2 with TRBJ1-2; 10 bases are a match to TRBD1. V shed 5 bases and J 7 bases; nucleotides not matched to a gene: 7. Germline V gene data show CDR1 as SGHAT and CDR2 as FQNNGV. The CDR3 extends over 14 amino acids. The CDR3 sequence: CASSPSGQGLGYTF. The CDR3, as DNA: TGTGCCAGCAGCCCTTCGGGACAGGGGCTTGGCTACACCTTC.

This chain links TRBV6-5 with TRBJ1-6; TRBD1 matches at 8 bases. This CDR3 region has 15 residues. V lost 5 bases, J lost 10 bases, and 10 bases stayed unmatched. Germline V CDR1 and CDR2: MNHEY, SVGAGI. In DNA, the CDR3 is TGTGCCAGCAGTAATCTCAGGGGGCCGGAATCACCCCTCCACTTT. It specifies CASSNLRGPESPLHF.

This chain uses TRBV2 with TRBJ1-6; TRBD1 matches at 9 bases. V lost 7 bases and J lost 8; bases outside the gene matches: 6. From germline, CDR1 is SNHLY and CDR2 FYNNEI. There are 14 residues in the CDR3. CDR3 region: CASTLGQGYSPLHF. CDR3 DNA sequence: TGTGCCAGCACCCTGGGACAGGGTTATTCACCCCTCCACTTT.

This CDR3 is CASSLAPLASETQYF. DNA of the CDR3: TGCGCCAGCAGCCTAGCCCCCCTGGCGTCCGAGACCCAGTACTTC. The rearrangement joins TRBV5-1 to TRBJ2-5; maybe TRBD2 (5 bases). Trimming cost V 4 bases and J 5 bases, with 18 bases left between them. Germline V gives CDR1 SGHRS, CDR2 YFSETQ. The CDR3 has 15 residues.

The chain carries TRBV6-8 and TRBJ2-7, with TRBD2 matching over 8 bases. This CDR3 region has 16 residues. V shed 2 bases and J 2 bases; nucleotides not matched to a gene: 8. Germline V gene data show CDR1 as MNHGY and CDR2 as SAAAGT. CDR3 residues: CASSYLPGGVPYEQYF. The CDR3 coding sequence is TGTGCCAGCAGTTACCTCCCGGGAGGGGTTCCCTACGAGCAGTACTTC.

The chain uses TRBV5-1 and TRBJ2-7; 9 bases are a match to TRBD2. Germline V gene lookup returns CDR1 SGHRS and CDR2 YFSETQ. The J segment lost 5 bases and the V segment lost 2 bases, leaving 5 bases of the junction unmatched. This CDR3 has 14 amino acids. The CDR3 reads CASSLTGLANEQYF. CDR3 sequence (DNA): TGCGCCAGCAGCTTAACGGGACTAGCCAACGAGCAGTACTTC. Supplemented by reference TRBV5-1 and TRBJ2-7, the full variable domain reads KAGVTQTPRYLIKTRGQQVTLSCSPISGHRSVSWYQQTPGQGLQFLFEYFSETQRNKGNFPGRFSGRQFSNSRSEMNVSTLELGDSALYLCASSLTGLANEQYFGPGTRLTVT.

The V call is TRBV7-6, the J call TRBJ2-7; 7 bases are a match to TRBD2. Germline loops: CDR1 SGHVS, CDR2 FNYEAQ. The CDR3 sequence is 14 residues long. The V and J ends lost 2 bases and 2 bases, in that order; junction bases with no gene match: 3. CDR3 in DNA: TGTGCCAGCAGCTTACTAGCGGACCCCTACGAGCAGTACTTC. This translates into CASSLLADPYEQYF.